This T cell receptor beta chain is from a study of T cell responses to AZD1222 COVID-19 vaccine. General observations from the study: Vaccine-associated CD4 TCRs ranged over spike, dominating at 160-218 and 743-854.

Here immunoSEQ multiplex PCR was the method, and the copy in TCRdb shows in-frame clones only, minus some. The sample holds over 150,000 clones, approximately 90% seen once. About this clone: Antigen specificity is unknown.

With V trimmed by 0 bases and J by 4 bases, 5 bases remained unmatched. The CDR3 has 15 residues. CDR1 and CDR2 from the germline V gene are SGHRS and YFSETQ. Material: peripheral blood, obtained on day 0 of AZD1222 vaccination. This sequence was found in an adult in good health. The V gene is TRBV5-1, the J gene TRBJ2-3; 7 bases agree with TRBD1. The CDR3 reads CASSLAGQGADTQYF. The CDR3 DNA is TGCGCCAGCAGCTTGGCCGGGCAGGGGGCAGATACGCAGTATTTT. Looking up the rest from reference TRBV5-1 and TRBJ2-3 gives the full variable domain: KAGVTQTPRYLIKTRGQQVTLSCSPISGHRSVSWYQQTPGQGLQFLFEYFSETQRNKGNFPGRFSGRQFSNSRSEMNVSTLELGDSALYLCASSLAGQGADTQYFGPGTRLTVL.